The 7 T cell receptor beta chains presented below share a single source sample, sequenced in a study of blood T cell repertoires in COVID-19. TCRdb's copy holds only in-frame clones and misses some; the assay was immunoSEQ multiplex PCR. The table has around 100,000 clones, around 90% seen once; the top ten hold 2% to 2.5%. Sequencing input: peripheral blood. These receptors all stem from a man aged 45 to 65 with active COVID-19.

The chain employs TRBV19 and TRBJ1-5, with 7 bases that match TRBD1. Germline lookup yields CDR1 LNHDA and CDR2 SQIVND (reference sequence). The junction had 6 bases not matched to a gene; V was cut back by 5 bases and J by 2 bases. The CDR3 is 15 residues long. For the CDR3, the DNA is TGTGCCAGTAGTCTGAGGGGGCTCGGCAATCAGCCCCAGCATTTT. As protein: CASSLRGLGNQPQHF.

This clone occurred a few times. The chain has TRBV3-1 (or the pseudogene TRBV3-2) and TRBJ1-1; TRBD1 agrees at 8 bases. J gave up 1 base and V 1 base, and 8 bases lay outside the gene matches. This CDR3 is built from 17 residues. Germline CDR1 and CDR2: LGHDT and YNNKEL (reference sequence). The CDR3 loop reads CASSQGTGLFSNTEAFF. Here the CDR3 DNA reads TGTGCCAGCAGCCAAGGGACAGGGCTCTTTTCGAACACTGAAGCTTTCTTT.

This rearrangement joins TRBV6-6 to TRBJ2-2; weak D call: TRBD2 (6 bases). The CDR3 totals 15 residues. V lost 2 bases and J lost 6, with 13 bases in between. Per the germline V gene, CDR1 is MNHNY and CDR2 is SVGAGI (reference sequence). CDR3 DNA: TGTGCCAGCAGTTACGGGCGGGACGAGGCCGGGGAGCTGTTTTTT. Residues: CASSYGRDEAGELFF.

The CDR3 region has the DNA TGCGCCAGCAGCTCAGGGGTCCGCAGCACAGATACGCAGTATTTT. It is translated as CASSSGVRSTDTQYF. The rearrangement uses TRBV5-1 and TRBJ2-3; TRBD1 might be the D (6 bases). Germline CDR1 is SGHRS and CDR2 is YFSETQ. With 3 bases removed from V and 0 bases from J, the gap between germline ends came to 11 bases. The CDR3 is 15 amino acids.

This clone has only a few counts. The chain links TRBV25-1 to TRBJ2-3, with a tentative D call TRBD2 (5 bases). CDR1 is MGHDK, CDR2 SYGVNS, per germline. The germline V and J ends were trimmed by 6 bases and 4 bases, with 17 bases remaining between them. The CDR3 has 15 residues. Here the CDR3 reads CASSRTSVLPDTQYF. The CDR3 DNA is TGTGCCAGCAGCCGTACTAGTGTGCTGCCAGATACGCAGTATTTT.

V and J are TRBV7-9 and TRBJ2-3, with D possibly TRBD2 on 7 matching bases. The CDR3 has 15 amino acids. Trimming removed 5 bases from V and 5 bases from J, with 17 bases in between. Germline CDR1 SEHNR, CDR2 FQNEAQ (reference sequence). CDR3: CASSPVGGRGDTQYF. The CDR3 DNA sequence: TGTGCCAGCAGCCCCGTCGGGGGGCGGGGAGATACGCAGTATTTT.

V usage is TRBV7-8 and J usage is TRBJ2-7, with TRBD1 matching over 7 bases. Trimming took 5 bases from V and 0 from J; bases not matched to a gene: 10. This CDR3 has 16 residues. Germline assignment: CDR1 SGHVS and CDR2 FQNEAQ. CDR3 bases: TGTGCCAGCAGCCTACCGGGACAGATGAGCTCCTACGAGCAGTACTTC. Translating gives CASSLPGQMSSYEQYF.